The 2 T cell receptor beta chains listed next were all sequenced from one sample in a study of blood T cell repertoires in COVID-19. The assay was immunoSEQ multiplex PCR, and TCRdb's table has in-frame clones only and misses some. The sample has 250,000 to 350,000 clones; 85% are singletons. Specimen: peripheral blood. Receptor source: a woman aged 45-65 years with active or convalescent COVID-19.

The rearrangement links TRBV12-5 to TRBJ2-5; the D is unclear. CDR1 and CDR2 from the germline V gene are LGHNT and FRNRAP. CDR3 length: 12 residues. V gave up 0 bases and J gave up 5 bases, with 4 bases separating them. CDR3 nucleotides: TGTGCTAGTGGTTTGGTTGAGGAGACCCAGTACTTC. Amino acids: CASGLVEETQYF.

The chain couples TRBV5-6 to TRBJ1-5; D not certain. CDR3 length: 13 residues. V lost 4 bases, J lost 3 bases, and 8 bases lay in between. Germline V gene sequence: CDR1 SGHDT, CDR2 YYEEEE. The CDR3 is CASSATNNQPQHF. As DNA, the CDR3 is TGTGCCAGCAGCGCCACAAACAATCAGCCCCAGCATTTT.